Listed here is a single T cell receptor (beta chain). The data were obtained in a study of blood T cell repertoires in COVID-19. Original data processing: Reference gene primer amplification yielded estimated nucleated cell counts. The data were produced by immunoSEQ multiplex PCR, yet TCRdb's version contains in-frame clones alone and is incomplete. Clonal size and the V and J genes are those of that table, whereas D and trimming came from the DNA. The data show 130,000 or so clones, with around 88% seen just once and more than 15% held by the top ten. Sequencing was carried out using peripheral blood. The clonotype originates from a man aged 45 to 65 with active or convalescent COVID-19.

This chain's CDR3 is CASSLLGAGNEQYF. DNA of the CDR3: TGTGCCAGCAGCTTATTAGGGGCAGGGAACGAGCAGTACTTC. The chain combines TRBV13 with TRBJ2-7, with D possibly matching TRBD1 (5 bases). This CDR3 has 14 amino acids. From germline, CDR1 is PRHDT and CDR2 FYEKMQ (reference sequence). Trimming removed 2 bases at V and 5 bases at J, with 13 bases between. The whole variable domain, filled in from reference TRBV13 and TRBJ2-7, reads AAGVIQSPRHLIKEKRETATLKCYPIPRHDTVYWYQQGPGQDPQFLISFYEKMQSDKGSIPDRFSAQQFSDYHSELNMSSLELGDSALYFCASSLLGAGNEQYFGPGTRLTVT.